These T cell receptor beta chains were read from a single sample in a study of T-cell memory formation after mild COVID-19. TCRdb reanalysed the 5' RACE reads using MiXCR and keeps one entry per CDR3 protein. The sample gives about 400,000 distinct CDR3 sequences, under 15% of which show up once; about 22% is in the top ten. Sequencing was performed on PBMCs or a T cell subset sorted from them (not recorded which). The receptors originated from a young man who had mild COVID-19 (a few samples of this study predate the infection). Cell type and time point are not known. Both conserved end residues are part of each CDR3. The D gene is left open where the match is weak. Clone size is not always given. Where it is, it says once, few, many or a class for expanded clones.

CDR3nt,CDR3aa,j_gene,v_gene,len,abundance,d_gene
TGTGCCAGCAGCCTATTTGGGGGCGGGGAGACCCAGTACTTC,CASSLFGGGETQYF,TRBJ2-5,TRBV6-6,14,-,-
TGTGCCAGCTCGCCCGTCGTGGGGACCGAAAATGAAGCTTTCTTT,CASSPVVGTENEAFF,TRBJ1-1,TRBV18,15,once,-
TGTGCCAGCAGCCCTGGGACTAGCGAAGGAGATACGCAGTATTTT,CASSPGTSEGDTQYF,TRBJ2-3,TRBV11-2,15,few,TRBD2
TGCAGCGTGGGGACAGTGGAGGGCGGTCAGCCCCAGCATTTT,CSVGTVEGGQPQHF,TRBJ1-5,TRBV29-1,14,-,TRBD1
TGTGCCAGCAGCTTAGCCGGGACTTTAAACACCGGGGAGCTGTTTTTT,CASSLAGTLNTGELFF,TRBJ2-2,TRBV7-6,16,-,-
TGTGCCACCAGTGGACCTAGCGGGGAGAGCTCCTACAATGAGCAGTTCTTC,CATSGPSGESSYNEQFF,TRBJ2-1,TRBV24-1,17,-,TRBD2
TGTGCCAGCAGCGGCCGGGACATACTGAGTTCACCCCTCCACTTT,CASSGRDILSSPLHF,TRBJ1-6,TRBV7-2,15,many,-
TGTGCCAGCAGCTCCGCAGCGCGAAACCAAGAGACCCAGTACTTC,CASSSAARNQETQYF,TRBJ2-5,TRBV5-6,15,-,-
TGTGCCAGCGGTGGACAGGGGAACACTGAAGCTTTCTTT,CASGGQGNTEAFF,TRBJ1-1,TRBV6-2/TRBV6-3,13,few,TRBD1
TGTGCCAGCACCGAGCGACAGGGGCTGAACACTGAAGCTTTCTTT,CASTERQGLNTEAFF,TRBJ1-1,TRBV6-2/TRBV6-3,15,few,TRBD1
TGTGCCAGCAGCCTAGCCCCGACCGACTTC,CASSLAPTDF,TRBJ1-2,TRBV7-2,10,few,-
TGTGCCAGCATCCCTAGCGGGGTCGGCACAGATACGCAGTATTTT,CASIPSGVGTDTQYF,TRBJ2-3,TRBV12-3/TRBV12-4,15,many,TRBD2
TGCGCCAGCAGCCAAGAGCGGGCCGTGTCAGAAGAGACCCAGTACTTC,CASSQERAVSEETQYF,TRBJ2-5,TRBV4-3,16,-,-
TGTGCCAGCAGCCGGCGACTGATCAATCAGCCCCAGCATTTT,CASSRRLINQPQHF,TRBJ1-5,TRBV2,14,-,-
TGTGCCAGCAGCCGGGGCGGGACAGGGGCACTCACAGATACGCAGTATTTT,CASSRGGTGALTDTQYF,TRBJ2-3,TRBV5-4,17,few,TRBD1
TGTGCCATCAGTGAGTCGGAGGGGATAAATGAAAAACTGTTTTTT,CAISESEGINEKLFF,TRBJ1-4,TRBV10-3,15,few,-
TGTGCCAGCAGCTTCAGGGGGCTCCAAGCCGGGGAGCTGTTTTTT,CASSFRGLQAGELFF,TRBJ2-2,TRBV7-2,15,-,TRBD1
TGCAGTGCCCCGCCTAGCGGGGGGATTCGTGAGCAGTTCTTC,CSAPPSGGIREQFF,TRBJ2-1,TRBV20-1,14,many,TRBD2
TGTGCCAGCAGCGAACAGGGCGAGTCTTTCTTT,CASSEQGESFF,TRBJ1-1,TRBV7-2,11,-,-
TGTGCCAGCAGCCAAGGTTCGCTGGACGAGCAGTACTTC,CASSQGSLDEQYF,TRBJ2-7,TRBV12-3/TRBV12-4,13,-,-
TGTGCCAGCAGCTTAGCCCAGGAGCGATTGGGCGGGGAGCTGTTTTTT,CASSLAQERLGGELFF,TRBJ2-2,TRBV7-9,16,few,-
TGTGCCAGCAGCTTGGGGGGGTACACCGGGGAGCTGTTTTTT,CASSLGGYTGELFF,TRBJ2-2,TRBV7-6,14,-,TRBD2
TGCAGTGCAACAAGAGAGGGTTTACCCCAGCATTTT,CSATREGLPQHF,TRBJ1-5,TRBV20-1,12,few,-
TGTGCCAGCAGTTTCGTGACCGGCGAGCAGTACTTC,CASSFVTGEQYF,TRBJ2-7,TRBV12-3/TRBV12-4,12,-,-
TGTGCCAGCAGCTTAGACGTCGCTGGGGAGCTGTTTTTT,CASSLDVAGELFF,TRBJ2-2,TRBV7-7,13,-,-
TGCAGCGCCCGAGGGGAGGGTGTCAATGAGCAGTTCTTC,CSARGEGVNEQFF,TRBJ2-1,TRBV29-1,13,-,TRBD2
TGTGCCAGCAGTTACGAACAGGGGGAAAAACTGTTTTTT,CASSYEQGEKLFF,TRBJ1-4,TRBV6-5,13,few,TRBD1